The 24 T cell receptor beta chains below all came from one sample that was sequenced in a study of T cell repertoires in cytomegalovirus infection. Antigen specificity for these receptors is unknown. TCRdb re-called the reads through MiXCR, storing one row per CDR3 protein. The data show roughly 990,000 distinct CDR3 sequences, with more than 25% seen just once and more than 13% held by the top ten. The source material was cultured CD8+ T cells from PBMCs, sampled from culture after CMV antigen stimulation. The receptors come from a human donor in good health (CMV status not recorded). Some clones in this sample may be carry-over from other donors' samples.

The chain is built from TRBV27 and TRBJ2-1; 9 positions agree with TRBD1. Germline V CDR1 and CDR2: MNHEY, SMNVEV (reference sequence). V dropped 8 bases and J dropped 7; count of bases not matched to a gene: 12. The CDR3 is 15 amino acids. DNA for the CDR3: TGTGCCAGCCGTGGATCGGGACAGGGTAGTAATGAGCAGTTCTTC. The encoded protein is CASRGSGQGSNEQFF.

The rearrangement uses TRBV27 and TRBJ2-3; 7 nucleotides match TRBD2. In germline, CDR1 is MNHEY, CDR2 SMNVEV (reference sequence). The CDR3 is made up of 13 amino acids. V lost 10 bases to trimming and J lost 1 base; unmatched junction nucleotides: 5. The CDR3 sequence: CAIRSGGTDTQYF. For the CDR3, the DNA is TGTGCCATCAGAAGCGGGGGCACAGATACGCAGTATTTT.

This clonotype has a handful of counts. V gene TRBV27 combines with J gene TRBJ2-1, with 8 bases that match TRBD2. CDR1 MNHEY and CDR2 SMNVEV come from the germline V gene (reference sequence). The junction had 12 bases not matched to a gene; V was cut back by 9 bases and J by 8 bases. This CDR3 comprises 14 residues. CDR3 in DNA: TGTGCCAGTACCTTGGGACTAGTGGATGATGAGCAGTTCTTC. Translation: CASTLGLVDDEQFF.

This clonotype was recorded a few times. The V call is TRBV12-3 or TRBV12-4, the J call TRBJ1-5; a weak D match, TRBD1 (5 bases). The CDR3 extends over 16 amino acids. The V and J ends lost 2 bases and 3 bases respectively, with 14 bases between them. CDR3 coding DNA: TGTGCCAGCAGTTTACAGGGCGCGAGTCCCAATCAGCCCCAGCATTTT. It yields the protein CASSLQGASPNQPQHF.

V gene TRBV4-1 combines with J gene TRBJ1-1; D is perhaps TRBD1 (6 bases). The germline V gene encodes CDR1 MGHRA and CDR2 YSYEKL. Deletions cut 6 bases from V and 6 bases from J, with 20 bases between. The CDR3 is made up of 15 amino acids. The CDR3 loop is CASSPLQGRVSEAFF. The CDR3 coding sequence is TGCGCCAGCAGTCCGCTACAGGGACGAGTGTCTGAAGCTTTCTTT.

The chain carries TRBV10-3 and TRBJ1-4, with 10 positions matching TRBD1. With 3 bases clipped from V and 2 bases from J, the junction kept 9 bases outside the gene matches. The germline CDR1 and CDR2 sequences are ENHRY and SYGVKD. CDR3 size: 18 residues. The CDR3 spells CAISDYRDRGNTNEKLFF. CDR3 DNA sequence: TGTGCCATCAGTGATTACCGGGACAGGGGAAATACTAATGAAAAACTGTTTTTT.

In this sample, this clonotype turned up many times. The genes are TRBV7-9 and TRBJ2-3; 10 bases line up with TRBD2. The V gene's germline CDR1 is SEHNR and CDR2 FQNEAQ (reference sequence). The CDR3 runs 16 residues. J lost 2 bases, V lost 6 bases, and 8 bases had no gene match. The CDR3: CASSRVSGGHTDTQYF. CDR3 bases: TGTGCCAGCAGTCGAGTTAGCGGGGGGCACACAGATACGCAGTATTTT.

In this sample, this clonotype turned up a few times. The chain joins TRBV6-2 or TRBV6-3 to TRBJ1-6, with 10 bases aligning to TRBD1. Unmatched junction bases numbered 8, after V lost 7 bases and J lost 8 bases. Germline assignment: CDR1 MNHEY and CDR2 SVGEGT. The CDR3 is 15 amino acids. The CDR3 DNA is TGTGCCAGCATGGCGGGACAGGGGATTTATTCACCCCTCCACTTT. Amino acids: CASMAGQGIYSPLHF.

This clonotype was observed a few times. CDR3: CASSYSIQAFQETQYF. CDR3 DNA sequence: TGTGCCAGCAGTTACTCGATACAGGCCTTCCAAGAGACCCAGTACTTC. The rearrangement uses TRBV6-6 and TRBJ2-5, with D possibly TRBD1 on 5 matching bases. The germline V gene has CDR1 MNHNY and CDR2 SVGAGI (reference sequence). V gave up 0 bases and J gave up 1 base, with 12 bases separating them. The CDR3 runs to 16 residues.

This rearrangement joins TRBV20-1 to TRBJ1-2; 7 nucleotides match TRBD1. Germline trimming cut 4 bases from V and 1 base from J; bases unmatched to any gene: 3. The CDR3 is made up of 13 amino acids. The germline CDR1 and CDR2 sequences are DFQATT and SNEGSKA (reference sequence). The CDR3 coding sequence is TGCAGTGCTACCGGGACAGATAACTATGGCTACACCTTC. Residues: CSATGTDNYGYTF.

This clonotype showed up just a few times. This sequence joins TRBV6-1 and TRBJ2-3, with 7 bases aligning to TRBD1. Germline V CDR1 and CDR2: MNHNS, SASEGT. The ends lost 4 bases at V and 0 bases at J; junction bases unmatched: 4. This CDR3 has 15 residues. CDR3 in amino acids: CASSGGTESTDTQYF. CDR3 bases: TGTGCCAGCAGTGGGGGGACAGAAAGCACAGATACGCAGTATTTT.

J is TRBJ1-6 and V is TRBV12-3 or TRBV12-4, with TRBD1 matching 9 bases. The CDR3 contains 14 residues. The J segment lost 10 bases and the V segment lost 8 bases, leaving 9 bases of the junction unmatched. CDR3 in DNA: TGTGCCAGCGCTCTTGGGACAGGGACCTCACCCCTCCACTTT. Translating gives CASALGTGTSPLHF.

This clonotype was seen more than once but under ten times. This sequence joins TRBV7-6 and TRBJ1-4; the D gene is possibly TRBD1 (6 bases). Germline lookup yields CDR1 SGHVS and CDR2 FNYEAQ. V gave up 3 bases and J gave up 11 bases, with 16 bases separating them. The CDR3 is 14 residues long. The CDR3 nucleotides read TGTGCCAGCAGCTTGTCAGGGGCGCGAGGGAAACTGTTTTTT. Its protein product is CASSLSGARGKLFF.

The rearrangement joins TRBV2 to TRBJ1-1; D not resolved. Trimming shortened V by 7 bases and J by 5 bases, and 14 bases separated the two germline ends. The CDR3 spans 13 residues. CDR1 is SNHLY and CDR2 is FYNNEI in the germline V gene. CDR3 amino acids: CASIGGFKTEAFF. CDR3 DNA: TGTGCCAGCATAGGTGGGTTTAAGACTGAAGCTTTCTTT.

This clonotype was found a few times. The chain uses TRBV7-9 and TRBJ2-7; no definite D call. The CDR3 is made up of 15 amino acids. The V gene lost 1 base and the J gene lost 0 bases, with 10 bases spanning the gap. The V gene's germline CDR1 is SEHNR and CDR2 FQNEAQ (reference sequence). The CDR3 DNA reads as TGTGCCAGCAGCTTAGACAGAATGAGCTCCTACGAGCAGTACGTC. Protein product: CASSLDRMSSYEQYV.

This clonotype was seen a handful of times. This chain uses TRBV7-8 with TRBJ2-7; D may be TRBD2 (6 bases). V was shortened by 7 bases and J by 5 bases, with 21 bases between the two germline ends. The V gene's germline CDR1 is SGHVS and CDR2 FQNEAQ. This CDR3 is built from 15 residues. CDR3 protein: CASNPRGTARNEQYF. DNA for the CDR3: TGTGCCAGCAACCCCCGAGGGACTGCCCGGAACGAGCAGTACTTC.

This chain links TRBV6-5 with TRBJ1-2, with TRBD1 identical over 12 bases. This CDR3 spans 17 amino acids. Germline CDR1 reads MNHEY; CDR2 reads SVGAGI. J gave up 4 bases and V 1 base, and 7 bases lay outside the gene matches. This CDR3 is CASSYLPGTGGSYGYTF. In nucleotides, the CDR3 is TGTGCCAGCAGTTACTTGCCAGGGACAGGGGGCTCCTATGGCTACACCTTC.

This chain connects TRBV24-1 to TRBJ2-1, with TRBD1 identical over 7 bases. CDR1 and CDR2 (germline): KGHDR, SFDVKD. V gave up 4 bases and J gave up 2 bases; unmatched junction bases: 4. This CDR3 is built from 15 residues. This chain's CDR3 is CATSENRGAYNEQFF. Written as DNA, the CDR3 is TGTGCCACCAGTGAAAACAGGGGAGCCTACAATGAGCAGTTCTTC.

On this clonotype itself: A much larger clone is a single base away; this may be a read error. The chain uses TRBV4-1 and TRBJ2-1, with 8 positions matching TRBD2. The CDR3 is made up of 16 amino acids. Germline loops: CDR1 MGHRA, CDR2 YSYEKL. V lost 0 bases and J lost 3; bases outside the gene matches: 4. In DNA, the CDR3 is TGCGCCAGCAGCCAAGATCGGGGGGGCCACTACAATGAGCAGTTCTTC. As protein: CASSQDRGGHYNEQFF.

The CDR3 reads CASSQAGDGPGANYGYTF. The CDR3 DNA follows: TGCGCCAGCAGCCAAGCTGGGGACGGACCTGGAGCTAACTATGGCTACACCTTC. The chain combines TRBV4-1 with TRBJ1-2, with D possibly being TRBD1 (5 bases). Germline lookup yields CDR1 MGHRA and CDR2 YSYEKL. Trimming pared 1 base from V and 0 bases from J, leaving 18 bases between. This CDR3 is built from 18 residues.

This clonotype has at least ten counts. The chain uses TRBV7-6 and TRBJ2-1; 8 bases fit TRBD2. Germline V gives CDR1 SGHVS, CDR2 FNYEAQ. Germline trimming cut 5 bases from V and 10 bases from J; bases unmatched to any gene: 13. The CDR3 has 15 amino acids. In nucleotides, the CDR3 is TGTGCCAGCAGCCAAGCGGGGGCGGACGTTGGGGAGCAGTTCTTC. Its translation is CASSQAGADVGEQFF.

The chain combines TRBV15 with TRBJ2-1; 10 bases are shared with TRBD1. V shed 3 bases and J 5 bases; nucleotides not matched to a gene: 1. CDR3 length equals 14 residues. In germline, CDR1 is LNHNV, CDR2 YYDKDF (reference sequence). CDR3 DNA sequence: TGTGCCACCAGCAGTGGGACAGGGGACAATGAGCAGTTCTTC. As protein: CATSSGTGDNEQFF.

This clonotype was picked up a small number of times. V gene TRBV5-6 combines with J gene TRBJ1-2, with D possibly being TRBD1 (6 bases). CDR3 length: 17 residues. CDR1 is SGHDT and CDR2 is YYEEEE in the germline V gene. Trimming pared 4 bases from V and 5 bases from J, leaving 24 bases between. CDR3 sequence (DNA): TGTGCCAGCAGCGGGGTCGACAGGTCCACGGCTGAATATGGCTACACCTTC. As protein: CASSGVDRSTAEYGYTF.

This clonotype was observed a few times. The chain uses TRBV18 and TRBJ2-6, with a possible D match to TRBD2 (5 bases). Trimming cost V 1 base and J 0 bases, with 10 bases left between them. This CDR3 spans 17 amino acids. Looked up from germline, CDR1 is KGHSH and CDR2 is LQKENI. The CDR3 protein is CASSPREGISGANVLTF. The CDR3 DNA follows: TGTGCCAGCTCACCACGAGAGGGTATCTCTGGGGCCAACGTCCTGACTTTC.